The entry that follows covers one T cell receptor beta chain sequence. The antigen remains unidentified. The sample originates from a study of cytomegalovirus exposure and HLA in healthy donors. Study-level points and caveats: Roughly uniform sequencing depth across donors was assumed, possibly incorrectly.

PCR was performed using 60 Vbeta and 13 Jbeta primers. Original handling: Approximately 87 million unique TCR beta chains, roughly 11 million shared, were counted in a later analysis. Sequencing used immunoSEQ multiplex PCR; TCRdb keeps in-frame clones, though not all of them. The V and J calls and clone size were taken over from that table, and D and trimming were inferred from the DNA. There are 95,000 to 100,000 clones in the sample; about 80% occur only once, and roughly 7.1% lies in the top ten. The CDR3 contains 16 residues. The V end was cut by 1 base, the J end by 2 bases, with 11 bases between. Germline V gene lookup returns CDR1 SNHLY and CDR2 FYNNEI.

The source material was PBMCs. The chain recombines TRBV2 with TRBJ2-2; tentatively, D is TRBD2 (5 bases). This clonotype was sampled from a man aged 35-49 years in good health and CMV-seropositive. The CDR3 coding sequence is TGTGCCAGCAGTGAAGGCGGGCCCCGTAACACCGGGGAGCTGTTTTTT. Amino acid sequence: CASSEGGPRNTGELFF.